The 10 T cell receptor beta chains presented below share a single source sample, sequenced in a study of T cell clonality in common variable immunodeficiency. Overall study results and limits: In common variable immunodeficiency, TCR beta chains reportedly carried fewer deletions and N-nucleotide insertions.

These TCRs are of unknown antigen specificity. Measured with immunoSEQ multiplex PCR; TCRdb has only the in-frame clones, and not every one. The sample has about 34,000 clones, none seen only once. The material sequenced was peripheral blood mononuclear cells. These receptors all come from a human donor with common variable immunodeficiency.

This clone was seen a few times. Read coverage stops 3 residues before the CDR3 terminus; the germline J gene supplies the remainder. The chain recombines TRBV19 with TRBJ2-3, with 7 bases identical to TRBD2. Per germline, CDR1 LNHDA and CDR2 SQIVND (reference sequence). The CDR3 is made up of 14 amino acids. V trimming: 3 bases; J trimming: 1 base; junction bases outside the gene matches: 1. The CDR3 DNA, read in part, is TGTGCCAGTAGTATCGGACTAGGCACAGATACG. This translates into CASSIGLGTDT. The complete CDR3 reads CASSIGLGTDTQYF.

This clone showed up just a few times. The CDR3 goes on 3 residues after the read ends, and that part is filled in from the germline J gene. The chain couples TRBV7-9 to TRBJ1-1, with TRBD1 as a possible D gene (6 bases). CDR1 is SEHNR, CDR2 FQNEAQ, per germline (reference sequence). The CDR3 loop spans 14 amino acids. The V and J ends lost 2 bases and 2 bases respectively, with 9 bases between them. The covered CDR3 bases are TGTGCCAGCAGCTTAAGACAGGTTAACACTGAA. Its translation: CASSLRQVNTE. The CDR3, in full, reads CASSLRQVNTEAFF.

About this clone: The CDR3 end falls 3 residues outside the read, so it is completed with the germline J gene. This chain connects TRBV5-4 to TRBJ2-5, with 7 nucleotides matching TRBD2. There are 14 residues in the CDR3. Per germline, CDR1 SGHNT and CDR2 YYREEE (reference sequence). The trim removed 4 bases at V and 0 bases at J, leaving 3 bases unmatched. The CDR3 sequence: CASSTGTNQETQYF. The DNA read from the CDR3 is TGTGCCAGCAGCACCGGGACTAACCAAGAGACC.

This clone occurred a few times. The covered CDR3 bases are TGTGCCAGCAGTGACTCGGGCCGTTCGGGCAGGGGGTACCCTTGCTACGAG. Protein product: CASSDSGRSGRGYPCYE. The CDR3 as a whole reads CASSDSGRSGRGYPCYEQYF. The chain recombines TRBV6-4 with TRBJ2-7; the match to TRBD1 covers 7 bases. The read gets to within 3 residues of the CDR3 end, and the germline J gene fills in the rest. CDR1 is MRHNA and CDR2 is SNTAGT in the germline V gene. V shed 0 bases, J shed 3 bases, and the junction held 20 bases outside the gene matches. The CDR3 extends over 20 amino acids.

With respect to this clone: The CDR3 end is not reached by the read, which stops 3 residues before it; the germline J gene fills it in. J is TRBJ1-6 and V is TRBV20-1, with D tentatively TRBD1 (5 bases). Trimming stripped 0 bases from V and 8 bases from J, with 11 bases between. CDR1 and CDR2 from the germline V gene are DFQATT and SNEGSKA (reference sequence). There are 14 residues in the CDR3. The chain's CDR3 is CSARDGGRHSPLHF. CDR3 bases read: TGCAGTGCTAGAGATGGGGGGAGGCATTCACCC.

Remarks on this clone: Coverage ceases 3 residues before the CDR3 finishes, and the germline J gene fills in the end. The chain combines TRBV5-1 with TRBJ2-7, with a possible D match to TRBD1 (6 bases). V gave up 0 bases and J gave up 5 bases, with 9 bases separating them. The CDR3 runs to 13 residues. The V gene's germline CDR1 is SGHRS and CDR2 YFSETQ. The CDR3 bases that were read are TGCGCCAGCAGCTTGGTCGGACAGAACGAG. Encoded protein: CASSLVGQNE. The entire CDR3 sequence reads CASSLVGQNEQYF.

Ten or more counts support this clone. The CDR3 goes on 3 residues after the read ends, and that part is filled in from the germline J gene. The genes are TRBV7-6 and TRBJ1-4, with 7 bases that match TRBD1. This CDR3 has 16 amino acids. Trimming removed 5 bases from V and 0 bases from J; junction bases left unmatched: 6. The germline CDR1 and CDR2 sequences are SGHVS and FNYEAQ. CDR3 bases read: TGTGCCAGCAGCCGTTGGGACAGTGCAACTAATGAAAAA. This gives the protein CASSRWDSATNEK. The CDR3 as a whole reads CASSRWDSATNEKLFF.

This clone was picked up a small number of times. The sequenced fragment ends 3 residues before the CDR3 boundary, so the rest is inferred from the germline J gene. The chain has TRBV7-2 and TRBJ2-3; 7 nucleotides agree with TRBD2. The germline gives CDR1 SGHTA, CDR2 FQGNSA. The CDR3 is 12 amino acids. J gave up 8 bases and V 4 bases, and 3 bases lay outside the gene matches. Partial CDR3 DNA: TGTGCCAGCAGCTCTAGCGGAGTTACG. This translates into CASSSSGVT. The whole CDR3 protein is CASSSSGVTQYF.

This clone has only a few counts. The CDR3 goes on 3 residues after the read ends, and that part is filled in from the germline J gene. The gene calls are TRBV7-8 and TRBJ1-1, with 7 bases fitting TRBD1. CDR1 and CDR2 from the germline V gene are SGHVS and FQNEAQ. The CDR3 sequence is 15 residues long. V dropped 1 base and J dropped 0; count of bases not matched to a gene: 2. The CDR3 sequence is CASSLVGQVNTEAFF. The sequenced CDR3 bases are TGTGCCAGCAGCTTAGTCGGACAGGTGAACACTGAA.

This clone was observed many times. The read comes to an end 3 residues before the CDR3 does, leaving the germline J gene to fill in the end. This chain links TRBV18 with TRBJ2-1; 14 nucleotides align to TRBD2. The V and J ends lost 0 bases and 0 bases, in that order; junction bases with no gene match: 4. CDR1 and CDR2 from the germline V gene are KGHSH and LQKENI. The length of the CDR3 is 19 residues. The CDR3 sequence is CASSPPRTSGRSSYNEQFF. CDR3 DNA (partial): TGTGCCAGCTCACCACCGAGGACTAGCGGGAGGAGCTCCTACAATGAG.